The present T cell receptor (beta chain) was sequenced within a study of blood T cell repertoires in COVID-19. Trimming left V 2 bases short and J 5 bases short, with 7 bases between. Per the germline V gene, CDR1 is SGHAT and CDR2 is FQNNGV. CDR3 length equals 13 residues. The assay was immunoSEQ multiplex PCR, and TCRdb's table has in-frame clones only and misses some. This sample has 280,000 or so clones; approximately 88% occur once, and the top ten carry 6.9%. The sequence was obtained from a woman aged 30 to 39 who had recovered from COVID-19. J is TRBJ1-5 and V is TRBV11-2; D gene unclear. The sequenced sample consisted of peripheral blood. CDR3 region: CASSLFRDQPQHF. CDR3 in DNA: TGTGCCAGCAGCTTATTCCGGGATCAGCCCCAGCATTTT.